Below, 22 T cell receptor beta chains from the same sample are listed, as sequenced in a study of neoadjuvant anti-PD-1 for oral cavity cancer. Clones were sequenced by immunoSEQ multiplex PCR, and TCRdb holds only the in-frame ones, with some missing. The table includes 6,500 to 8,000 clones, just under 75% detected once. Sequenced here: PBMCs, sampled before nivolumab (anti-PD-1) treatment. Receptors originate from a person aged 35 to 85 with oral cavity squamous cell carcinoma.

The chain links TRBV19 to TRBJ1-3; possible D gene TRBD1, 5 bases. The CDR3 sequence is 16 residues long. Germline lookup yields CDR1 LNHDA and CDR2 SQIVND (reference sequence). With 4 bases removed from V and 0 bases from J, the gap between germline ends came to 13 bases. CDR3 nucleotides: TGTGCCAGTAGTACTCCCCCGACAGTCTCTGGAAACACCATATATTTT. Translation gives CASSTPPTVSGNTIYF.

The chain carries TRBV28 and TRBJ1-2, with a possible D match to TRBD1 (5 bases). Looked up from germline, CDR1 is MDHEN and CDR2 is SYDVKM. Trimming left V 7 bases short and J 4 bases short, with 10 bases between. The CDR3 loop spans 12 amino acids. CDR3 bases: TGTGCCAGCACCTTGAGGGGCTATGGCTACACCTTC. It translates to CASTLRGYGYTF.

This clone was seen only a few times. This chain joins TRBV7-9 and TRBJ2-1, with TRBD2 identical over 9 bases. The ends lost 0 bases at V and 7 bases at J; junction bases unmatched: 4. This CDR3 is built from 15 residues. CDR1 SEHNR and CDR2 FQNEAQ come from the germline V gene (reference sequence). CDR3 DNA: TGTGCCAGCAGCTTAGCGGCGGGGGGGCGGAATGAGCAGTTCTTC. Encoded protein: CASSLAAGGRNEQFF.

The CDR3 nucleotides are TGTGCCATCAGTGAGTCGAATGGGGGTGCAGATACGCAGTATTTT. This codes for CAISESNGGADTQYF. The gene calls are TRBV10-3 and TRBJ2-3, with D perhaps being TRBD1 or TRBD2 (5 bases each). V dropped 0 bases and J dropped 4 bases, with 11 bases sitting between them. Germline V lookup: CDR1 ENHRY, CDR2 SYGVKD. The CDR3 length is 15 residues.

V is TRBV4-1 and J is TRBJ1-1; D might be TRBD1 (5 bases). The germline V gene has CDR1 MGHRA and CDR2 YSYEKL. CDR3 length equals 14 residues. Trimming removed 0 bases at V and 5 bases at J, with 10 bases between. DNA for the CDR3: TGCGCCAGCAGCCAAGAAGGGGTGCCAACTGAAGCTTTCTTT. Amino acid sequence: CASSQEGVPTEAFF.

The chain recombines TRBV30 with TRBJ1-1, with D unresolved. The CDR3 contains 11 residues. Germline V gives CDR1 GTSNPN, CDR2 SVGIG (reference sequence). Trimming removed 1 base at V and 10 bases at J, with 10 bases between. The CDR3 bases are TGTGCCTGGAGTGAAGGGTCGGCAGCTTTCTTT. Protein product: CAWSEGSAAFF. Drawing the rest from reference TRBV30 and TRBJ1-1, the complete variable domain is SQTIHQWPATLVQPVGSPLSLECTVEGTSNPNLYWYRQAAGRGLQLLFYSVGIGQISSEVPQNLSASRPQDRQFILSSKKLLLSDSGFYLCAWSEGSAAFFGQGTRLTVV.

The DNA for the CDR3 is TGTGCCAGCACAACCGGCGTGTCAGATACGCAGTATTTT. It is translated as CASTTGVSDTQYF. This chain uses TRBV5-6 with TRBJ2-3; D ambiguous. Trimming cost V 6 bases and J 4 bases, with 12 bases left between them. Germline CDR1 is SGHDT and CDR2 is YYEEEE. The CDR3 runs 13 residues.

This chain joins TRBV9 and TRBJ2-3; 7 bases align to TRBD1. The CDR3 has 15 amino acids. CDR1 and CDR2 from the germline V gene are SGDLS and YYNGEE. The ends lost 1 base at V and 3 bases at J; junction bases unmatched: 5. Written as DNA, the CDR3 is TGTGCCAGCAGCGTAATGGGGACAGAGACAGATACGCAGTATTTT. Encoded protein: CASSVMGTETDTQYF.

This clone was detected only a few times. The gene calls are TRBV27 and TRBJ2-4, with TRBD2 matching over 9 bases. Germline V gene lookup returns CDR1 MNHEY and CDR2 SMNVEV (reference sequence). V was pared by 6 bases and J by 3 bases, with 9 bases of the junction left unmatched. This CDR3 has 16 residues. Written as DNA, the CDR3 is TGTGCCAGCAGGGCGGGAGGGGGGCTAGGCAAAAACATTCAGTACTTC. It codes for CASRAGGGLGKNIQYF.

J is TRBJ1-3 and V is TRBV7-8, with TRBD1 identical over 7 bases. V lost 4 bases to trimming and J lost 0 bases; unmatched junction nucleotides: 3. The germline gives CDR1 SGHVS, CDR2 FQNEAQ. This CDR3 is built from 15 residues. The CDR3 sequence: CASSSGQASGNTIYF. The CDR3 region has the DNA TGTGCCAGCAGCTCCGGACAGGCCTCTGGAAACACCATATATTTT. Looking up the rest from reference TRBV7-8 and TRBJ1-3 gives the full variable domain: GAGVSQSPRYKVAKRGQDVALRCDPISGHVSLFWYQQALGQGPEFLTYFQNEAQLDKSGLPSDRFFAERPEGSVSTLKIQRTQQEDSAVYLCASSSGQASGNTIYFGEGSWLTVV.

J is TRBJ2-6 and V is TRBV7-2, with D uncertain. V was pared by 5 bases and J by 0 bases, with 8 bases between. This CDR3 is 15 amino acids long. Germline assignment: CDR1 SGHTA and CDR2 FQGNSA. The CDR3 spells CASSLDTSGANVLTF. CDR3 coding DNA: TGTGCCAGCAGCCTAGATACCTCTGGGGCCAACGTCCTGACTTTC.

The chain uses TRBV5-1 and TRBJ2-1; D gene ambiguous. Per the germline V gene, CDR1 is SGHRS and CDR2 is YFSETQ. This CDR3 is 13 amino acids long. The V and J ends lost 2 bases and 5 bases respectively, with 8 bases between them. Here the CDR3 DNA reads TGCGCCAGCAGCTTCTACAGCAACAATGAGCAGTTCTTC. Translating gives CASSFYSNNEQFF.

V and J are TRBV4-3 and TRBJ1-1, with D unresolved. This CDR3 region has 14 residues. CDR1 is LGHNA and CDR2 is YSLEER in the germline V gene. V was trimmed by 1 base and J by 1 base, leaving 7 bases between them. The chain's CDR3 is CASSQVGRNTEAFF. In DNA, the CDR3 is TGCGCCAGCAGCCAAGTAGGACGGAACACTGAAGCTTTCTTT.

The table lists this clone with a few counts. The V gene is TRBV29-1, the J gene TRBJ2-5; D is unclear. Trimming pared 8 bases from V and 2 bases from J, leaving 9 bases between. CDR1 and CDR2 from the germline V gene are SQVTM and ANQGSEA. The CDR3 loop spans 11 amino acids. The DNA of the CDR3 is TGCAGCACCGTAGAACAAGAGACCCAGTACTTC. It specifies CSTVEQETQYF. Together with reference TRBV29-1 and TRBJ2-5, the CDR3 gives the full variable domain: SAVISQKPSRDICQRGTSLTIQCQVDSQVTMMFWYRQQPGQSLTLIATANQGSEATYESGFVIDKFPISRPNLTFSTLTVSNMSPEDSSIYLCSTVEQETQYFGPGTRLLVL.

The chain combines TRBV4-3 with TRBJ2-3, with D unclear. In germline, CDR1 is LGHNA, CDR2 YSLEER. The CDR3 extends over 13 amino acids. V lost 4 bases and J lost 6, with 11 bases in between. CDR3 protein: CASSLADSDTQYF. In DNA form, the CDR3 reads TGCGCCAGCAGCCTCGCCGACTCGGATACGCAGTATTTT.

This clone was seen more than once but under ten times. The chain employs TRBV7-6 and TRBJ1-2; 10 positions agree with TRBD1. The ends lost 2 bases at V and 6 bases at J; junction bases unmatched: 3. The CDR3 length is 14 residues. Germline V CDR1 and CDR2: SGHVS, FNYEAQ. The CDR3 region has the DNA TGTGCCAGCAGCTTAATCGGGACAGGGGATGGCTACACCTTC. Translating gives CASSLIGTGDGYTF.

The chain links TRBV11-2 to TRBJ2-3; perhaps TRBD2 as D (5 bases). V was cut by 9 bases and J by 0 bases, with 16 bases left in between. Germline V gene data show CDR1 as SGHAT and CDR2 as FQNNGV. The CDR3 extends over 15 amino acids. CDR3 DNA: TGTGCCAGTGAGAACCTAGCCTCTAGCACAGATACGCAGTATTTT. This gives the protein CASENLASSTDTQYF.

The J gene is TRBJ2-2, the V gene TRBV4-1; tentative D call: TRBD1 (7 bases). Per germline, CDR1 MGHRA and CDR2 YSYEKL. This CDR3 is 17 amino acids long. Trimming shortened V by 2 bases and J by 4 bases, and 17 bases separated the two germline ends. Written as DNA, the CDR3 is TGCGCCAGCAGCCAACCTTACCAGGGGGGTGCCACCGGGGAGCTGTTTTTT. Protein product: CASSQPYQGGATGELFF.

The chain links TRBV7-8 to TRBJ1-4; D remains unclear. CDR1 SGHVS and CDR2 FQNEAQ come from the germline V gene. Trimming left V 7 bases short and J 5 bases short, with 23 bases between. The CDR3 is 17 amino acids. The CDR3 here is CASNLDRVRRRNEKLFF. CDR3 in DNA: TGTGCCAGCAACTTGGACCGGGTTCGCCGTCGAAATGAAAAACTGTTTTTT.

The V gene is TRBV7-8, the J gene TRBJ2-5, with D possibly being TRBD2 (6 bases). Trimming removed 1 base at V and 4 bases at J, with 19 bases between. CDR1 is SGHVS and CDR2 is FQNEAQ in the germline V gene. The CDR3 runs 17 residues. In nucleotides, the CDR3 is TGTGCCAGCAGCTTAGTGGGCGGGATTCCATCGGGAGAGACCCAGTACTTC. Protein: CASSLVGGIPSGETQYF.

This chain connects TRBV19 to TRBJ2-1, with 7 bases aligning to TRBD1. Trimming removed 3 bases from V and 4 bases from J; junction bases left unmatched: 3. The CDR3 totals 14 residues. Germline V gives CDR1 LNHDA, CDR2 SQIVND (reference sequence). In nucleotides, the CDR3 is TGTGCCAGTAGTATCGGGACAGATTACAATGAGCAGTTCTTC. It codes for CASSIGTDYNEQFF.

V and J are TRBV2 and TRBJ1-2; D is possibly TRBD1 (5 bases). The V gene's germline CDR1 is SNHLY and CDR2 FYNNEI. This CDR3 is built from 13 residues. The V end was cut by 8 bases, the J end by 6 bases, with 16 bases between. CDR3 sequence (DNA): TGTGCCAGCGGGGGGGGAAAACTAGATGGCTACACCTTC. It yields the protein CASGGGKLDGYTF.